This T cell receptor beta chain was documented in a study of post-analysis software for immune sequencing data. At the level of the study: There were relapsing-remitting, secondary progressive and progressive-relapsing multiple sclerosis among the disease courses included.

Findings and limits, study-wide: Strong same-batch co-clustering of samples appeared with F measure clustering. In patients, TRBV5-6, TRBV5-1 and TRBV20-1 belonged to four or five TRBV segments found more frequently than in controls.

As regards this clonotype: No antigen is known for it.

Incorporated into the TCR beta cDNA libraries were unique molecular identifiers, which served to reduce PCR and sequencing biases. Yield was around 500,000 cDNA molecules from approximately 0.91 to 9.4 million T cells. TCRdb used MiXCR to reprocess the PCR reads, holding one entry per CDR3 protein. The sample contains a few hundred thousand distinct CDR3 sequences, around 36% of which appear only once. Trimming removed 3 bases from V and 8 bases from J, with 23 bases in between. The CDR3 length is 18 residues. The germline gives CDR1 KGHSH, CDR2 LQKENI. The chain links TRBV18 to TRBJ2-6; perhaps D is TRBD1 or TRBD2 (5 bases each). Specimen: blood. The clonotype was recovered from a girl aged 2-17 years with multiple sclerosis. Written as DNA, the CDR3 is TGTGCCAGCTCACCTCTTAGGGGATCCGAACCCGGGACCAACGTCCTGACTTTC. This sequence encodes CASSPLRGSEPGTNVLTF. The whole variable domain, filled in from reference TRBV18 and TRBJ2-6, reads NAGVMQNPRHLVRRRGQEARLRCSPMKGHSHVYWYRQLPEEGLKFMVYLQKENIIDESGMPKERFSAEFPKEGPSILRIQQVVRGDSAAYFCASSPLRGSEPGTNVLTFGAGSRLTVL.